One sample yielded the 23 T cell receptor beta chains listed below, sequenced in a study of radiotherapy plus CTLA-4 blockade in lung cancer. Here immunoSEQ multiplex PCR was the method, and the copy in TCRdb shows in-frame clones only, minus some. The sample has some 60,000 clones; less than 80% are singletons. Sequenced material: peripheral blood, taken from a patient treated with radiotherapy plus ipilimumab. The receptors here all came from a human donor with non-small cell lung cancer who had a complete response to radiotherapy plus ipilimumab.

The chain combines TRBV10-3 with TRBJ1-4, with a possible D match to TRBD1 (5 bases). The CDR3 totals 13 residues. CDR1 and CDR2 (germline): ENHRY, SYGVKD. Trimming shortened V by 6 bases and J by 8 bases, and 13 bases separated the two germline ends. CDR3 nucleotide sequence: TGTGCCATCAGCGGGGGGGAGGGCGAAAAACTGTTTTTT. It yields the protein CAISGGEGEKLFF.

The V call is TRBV29-1, the J call TRBJ2-2, with a weak D call TRBD1 (6 bases). Germline V gene sequence: CDR1 SQVTM, CDR2 ANQGSEA. The CDR3 length is 14 residues. The ends were cut back, 4 bases at V and 5 bases at J, with 14 bases in the middle. CDR3 nucleotides: TGCAGCGTTGGACTGGACAGCCGAACCGGGGAGCTGTTTTTT. It encodes CSVGLDSRTGELFF.

This clone was recorded only once. The chain links TRBV4-3 to TRBJ1-1; a weak D match, TRBD1 (5 bases). Trimming removed 1 base at V and 1 base at J, with 16 bases between. This CDR3 contains 17 residues. Germline CDR1 reads LGHNA; CDR2 reads YSLEER. CDR3 DNA: TGCGCCAGCAGCCAAGGGCTGGGGGGAGGGCGGAACACTGAAGCTTTCTTT. Translation: CASSQGLGGGRNTEAFF.

A few counts support this clone. This rearrangement joins TRBV5-6 to TRBJ1-2; 8 nucleotides agree with TRBD1. This CDR3 comprises 13 residues. The junction had 5 bases not matched to a gene; V was cut back by 2 bases and J by 8 bases. CDR1 is SGHDT and CDR2 is YYEEEE in the germline V gene. CDR3 sequence reads: CASSFNRGGGYTF. The CDR3 region has the DNA TGTGCCAGCAGCTTTAACAGGGGGGGAGGCTACACCTTC.

Only one count was recorded for this clone. The J gene is TRBJ2-7, the V gene TRBV30; D remains ambiguous. This CDR3 comprises 11 residues. Trimming left V 5 bases short and J 4 bases short, with 9 bases between. CDR1 is GTSNPN, CDR2 SVGIG, per germline (reference sequence). CDR3 loop: CAWASLYEQYF. In nucleotides, the CDR3 is TGTGCCTGGGCGAGTTTGTACGAGCAGTACTTC.

V and J are TRBV9 and TRBJ1-1, with TRBD1 identical over 7 bases. Per germline, CDR1 SGDLS and CDR2 YYNGEE. The ends lost 0 bases at V and 8 bases at J; junction bases unmatched: 10. This CDR3 comprises 15 residues. The CDR3 here is CASSVGRQGLGEAFF. CDR3 bases: TGTGCCAGCAGCGTAGGTCGACAGGGTTTGGGCGAAGCTTTCTTT.

The chain employs TRBV30 and TRBJ2-4, with D perhaps TRBD1 (6 bases). There are 14 residues in the CDR3. Germline V CDR1 and CDR2: GTSNPN, SVGIG (reference sequence). Between the trimmed V and J ends, which lost 4 bases and 3 bases, there was a span of 13 bases. Here the CDR3 reads CAWTQGRVKNIQYF. The CDR3, as DNA: TGTGCCTGGACACAGGGTAGGGTCAAAAACATTCAGTACTTC. The whole variable domain, remainder taken from reference TRBV30 and TRBJ2-4, is SQTIHQWPATLVQPVGSPLSLECTVEGTSNPNLYWYRQAAGRGLQLLFYSVGIGQISSEVPQNLSASRPQDRQFILSSKKLLLSDSGFYLCAWTQGRVKNIQYFGAGTRLSVL.

The V and J genes are TRBV2 and TRBJ1-1; 7 bases fit TRBD1. The CDR3 is made up of 13 amino acids. Looked up from germline, CDR1 is SNHLY and CDR2 is FYNNEI. The ends lost 6 bases at V and 4 bases at J; junction bases unmatched: 5. The CDR3 loop is CASRANRGTEAFF. Here the CDR3 DNA reads TGTGCCAGCAGAGCCAACAGGGGCACTGAAGCTTTCTTT.

The V gene is TRBV9, the J gene TRBJ1-2, with D possibly being TRBD1 (6 bases). CDR1 SGDLS and CDR2 YYNGEE come from the germline V gene. This CDR3 has 14 amino acids. The germline V and J ends were trimmed by 4 bases and 3 bases, with 13 bases remaining between them. The DNA for the CDR3 is TGTGCCAGCAGCCCCACAGGGATCGACTATGGCTACACCTTC. It encodes CASSPTGIDYGYTF.

This chain joins TRBV4-3 and TRBJ2-7, with D unclear. Germline V lookup: CDR1 LGHNA, CDR2 YSLEER. The V end lost 0 bases, the J end lost 3 bases, and 6 bases lay between the germline ends. The CDR3 runs to 13 residues. CDR3 residues: CASSQDQYYEQYF. CDR3 sequence (DNA): TGCGCCAGCAGCCAAGATCAGTACTACGAGCAGTACTTC.

The chain combines TRBV6-1 with TRBJ1-5; D unclear. This CDR3 contains 14 residues. With 4 bases removed from V and 0 bases from J, the gap between germline ends came to 7 bases. CDR1 MNHNS and CDR2 SASEGT come from the germline V gene. CDR3 DNA sequence: TGTGCCAGCAGTGCCGGGATTAGCAATCAGCCCCAGCATTTT. Translating it yields CASSAGISNQPQHF.

The CDR3 here is CASSLGGAGQGETQYF. The DNA for the CDR3 is TGTGCCAGCAGCTTAGGGGGGGCGGGACAGGGAGAGACCCAGTACTTC. The chain recombines TRBV7-2 with TRBJ2-5, with 9 bases fitting TRBD1. The CDR3 runs to 16 residues. Per germline, CDR1 SGHTA and CDR2 FQGNSA. V lost 1 base, J lost 4 bases, and 7 bases stayed unmatched.

The rearrangement joins TRBV2 to TRBJ2-1; the D gene is possibly TRBD2 (5 bases). The CDR3 sequence is 11 residues long. V lost 8 bases, J lost 10 bases, and 12 bases lay in between. Germline-derived CDR1 and CDR2 are SNHLY and FYNNEI. The CDR3 region has the DNA TGTGCCAGCCCGAATGGCGGGGAGCAGTTCTTC. Residues: CASPNGGEQFF.

This rearrangement joins TRBV6-6 to TRBJ1-2, with D uncertain. Trimming removed 6 bases at V and 8 bases at J, with 10 bases between. Germline values: CDR1 MNHNY, CDR2 SVGAGI (reference sequence). The CDR3 extends over 11 amino acids. Here the CDR3 DNA reads TGTGCCAGCAGCCTAGCAGAAGGCTACACCTTC. Encoded protein: CASSLAEGYTF.

The rearrangement uses TRBV7-8 and TRBJ2-7; 8 bases fit TRBD2. V was pared by 5 bases and J by 0 bases, with 12 bases of the junction left unmatched. Germline values: CDR1 SGHVS, CDR2 FQNEAQ. CDR3 size: 17 residues. DNA of the CDR3: TGTGCCAGCAGCGCCCCTTTAGCGGGGCCAAGCTCCTACGAGCAGTACTTC. It encodes CASSAPLAGPSSYEQYF.

In this sample, this clone turned up a few times. CDR3 in amino acids: CASSLSAKNIQYF. The CDR3 bases are TGTGCCAGCAGCCTCTCAGCCAAAAACATTCAGTACTTC. The chain combines TRBV7-8 with TRBJ2-4; D is unclear. V lost 5 bases, J lost 0 bases, and 5 bases lay in between. The CDR3 totals 13 residues. The germline V gene has CDR1 SGHVS and CDR2 FQNEAQ.

This rearrangement joins TRBV27 to TRBJ1-4, with D perhaps TRBD1 (6 bases). There are 14 residues in the CDR3. CDR1 MNHEY and CDR2 SMNVEV come from the germline V gene (reference sequence). V lost 1 base, J lost 5 bases, and 8 bases lay in between. The CDR3 DNA sequence: TGTGCCAGCAGTTTATGGCAGGGGAATGAAAAACTGTTTTTT. It specifies CASSLWQGNEKLFF.

DNA for the CDR3: TGTGCCAGTAGTGGTACAGGGGGCTATGAGACCCAGTACTTC. This gives the protein CASSGTGGYETQYF. This rearrangement joins TRBV19 to TRBJ2-5, with TRBD1 identical over 9 bases. CDR3 length: 14 amino acids. V shed 5 bases, J shed 5 bases, and the junction held 6 bases outside the gene matches. Per germline, CDR1 LNHDA and CDR2 SQIVND (reference sequence).

The rearrangement joins TRBV2 to TRBJ1-5; D is unclear. This CDR3 contains 16 residues. V was pared by 5 bases and J by 0 bases, with 14 bases between. Germline CDR1 and CDR2: SNHLY and FYNNEI. The chain's CDR3 is CASSLERVHSNQPQHF. The CDR3 bases are TGTGCCAGCAGTTTAGAGCGGGTCCATAGCAATCAGCCCCAGCATTTT.

This chain uses TRBV27 with TRBJ1-1; D perhaps matches TRBD1 (5 bases). This CDR3 region has 13 residues. Germline lookup yields CDR1 MNHEY and CDR2 SMNVEV (reference sequence). The V and J ends lost 6 bases and 0 bases respectively, with 8 bases between them. The CDR3 bases are TGTGCCAGCAGCTCGGGGGTGAACACTGAAGCTTTCTTT. Protein product: CASSSGVNTEAFF.

This clone was detected a few times. J is TRBJ2-3 and V is TRBV27; TRBD2 matches 10 bases. V was pared by 3 bases and J by 0 bases, with 0 bases of the junction left unmatched. The CDR3 runs to 15 residues. Germline CDR1 reads MNHEY; CDR2 reads SMNVEV (reference sequence). As DNA, the CDR3 is TGTGCCAGCAGTTTGACTAGCGGGAGCACAGATACGCAGTATTTT. Encoded protein: CASSLTSGSTDTQYF.

This clone was counted between two and nine times. This rearrangement joins TRBV7-2 to TRBJ2-7; maybe TRBD1 (5 bases). The CDR3 has 13 residues. From germline, CDR1 is SGHTA and CDR2 FQGNSA. The V end lost 4 bases, the J end lost 6 bases, and 13 bases lay between the germline ends. The CDR3, as DNA: TGTGCCAGCAGCTCAGGGAACCTCCCCGAGCAGTACGTC. Translated: CASSSGNLPEQYV.

The genes are TRBV10-3 and TRBJ1-5; 9 nucleotides line up with TRBD1. CDR1 and CDR2 from the germline V gene are ENHRY and SYGVKD. The CDR3 runs to 18 residues. With 2 bases clipped from V and 0 bases from J, the junction kept 8 bases outside the gene matches. The CDR3 DNA reads TGTGCCATCAGTGAGGGAGGACAGGGGCCGTATAGCAATCAGCCCCAGCATTTT. Translated, it gives CAISEGGQGPYSNQPQHF.